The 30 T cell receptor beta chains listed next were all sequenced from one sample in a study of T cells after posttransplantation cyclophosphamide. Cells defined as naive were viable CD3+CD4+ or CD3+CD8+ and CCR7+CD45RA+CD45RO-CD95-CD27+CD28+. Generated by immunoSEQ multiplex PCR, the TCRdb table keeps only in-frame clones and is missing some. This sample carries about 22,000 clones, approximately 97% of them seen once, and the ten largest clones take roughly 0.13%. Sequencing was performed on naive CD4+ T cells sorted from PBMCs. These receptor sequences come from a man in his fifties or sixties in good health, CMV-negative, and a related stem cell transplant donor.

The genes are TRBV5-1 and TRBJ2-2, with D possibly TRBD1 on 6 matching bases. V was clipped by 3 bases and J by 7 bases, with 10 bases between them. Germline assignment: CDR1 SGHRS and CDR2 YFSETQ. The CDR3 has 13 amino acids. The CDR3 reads CASSSTGIGELFF. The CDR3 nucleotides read TGCGCCAGCAGCTCCACAGGGATCGGGGAGCTGTTTTTT.

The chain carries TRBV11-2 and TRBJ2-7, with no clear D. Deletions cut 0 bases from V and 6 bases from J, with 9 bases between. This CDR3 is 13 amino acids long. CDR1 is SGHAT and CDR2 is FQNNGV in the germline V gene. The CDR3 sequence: CASSLDQVGEQYF. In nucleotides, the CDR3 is TGTGCCAGCAGCTTAGACCAGGTCGGCGAGCAGTACTTC.

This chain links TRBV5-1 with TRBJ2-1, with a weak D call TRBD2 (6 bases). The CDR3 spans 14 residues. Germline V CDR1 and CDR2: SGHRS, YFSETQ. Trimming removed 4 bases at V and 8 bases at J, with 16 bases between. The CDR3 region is CASSGLTRGHEQFF. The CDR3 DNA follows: TGCGCCAGCAGCGGGCTGACTAGGGGCCATGAGCAGTTCTTC. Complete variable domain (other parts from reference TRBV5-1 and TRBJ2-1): KAGVTQTPRYLIKTRGQQVTLSCSPISGHRSVSWYQQTPGQGLQFLFEYFSETQRNKGNFPGRFSGRQFSNSRSEMNVSTLELGDSALYLCASSGLTRGHEQFFGPGTRLTVL.

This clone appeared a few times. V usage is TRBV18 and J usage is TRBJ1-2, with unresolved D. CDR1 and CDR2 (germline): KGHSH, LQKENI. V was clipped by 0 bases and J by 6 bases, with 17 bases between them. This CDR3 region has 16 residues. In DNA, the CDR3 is TGTGCCAGCTCACCACCCTCCTTAACTATGGGTAATGGCTACACCTTC. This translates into CASSPPSLTMGNGYTF.

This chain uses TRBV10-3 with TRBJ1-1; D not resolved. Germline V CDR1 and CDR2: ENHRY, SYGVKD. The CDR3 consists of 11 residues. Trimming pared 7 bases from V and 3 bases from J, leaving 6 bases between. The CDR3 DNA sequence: TGTGCCATCATGGGAGACACTGAAGCTTTCTTT. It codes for CAIMGDTEAFF.

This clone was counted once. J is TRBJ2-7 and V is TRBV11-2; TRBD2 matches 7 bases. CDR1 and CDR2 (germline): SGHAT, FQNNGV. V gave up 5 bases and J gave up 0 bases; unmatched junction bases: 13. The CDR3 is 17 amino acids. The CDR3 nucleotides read TGTGCCAGCAGCCCTCGCCTTCGGGGGGACCTCTCCTACGAGCAGTACTTC. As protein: CASSPRLRGDLSYEQYF.

CDR3 in DNA: TGCGCCAGCAGCCCAGCGGGAGGGACGACCTACGAGCAGTACTTC. Its protein is CASSPAGGTTYEQYF. The chain uses TRBV10-1 and TRBJ2-7; TRBD2 aligns across 10 bases. Germline V CDR1 and CDR2: WNHNN, SYGVQD (reference sequence). After removal of 6 bases from V and 2 bases from J, the junction contained 7 bases not matched to a gene. The CDR3 runs 15 residues.

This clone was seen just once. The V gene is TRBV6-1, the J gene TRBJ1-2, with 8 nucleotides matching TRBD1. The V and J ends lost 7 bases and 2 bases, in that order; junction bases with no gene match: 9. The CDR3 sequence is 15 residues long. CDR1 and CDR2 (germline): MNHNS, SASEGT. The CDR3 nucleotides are TGTGCCAGCACCTGGGACAGGAGTTCGAACTATGGCTACACCTTC. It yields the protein CASTWDRSSNYGYTF.

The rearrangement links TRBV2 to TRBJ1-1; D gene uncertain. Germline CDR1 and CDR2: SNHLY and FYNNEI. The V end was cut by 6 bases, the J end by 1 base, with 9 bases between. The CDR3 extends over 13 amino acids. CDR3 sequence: CASRREGNTEAFF. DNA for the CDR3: TGTGCCAGCAGGAGGGAGGGGAACACTGAAGCTTTCTTT.

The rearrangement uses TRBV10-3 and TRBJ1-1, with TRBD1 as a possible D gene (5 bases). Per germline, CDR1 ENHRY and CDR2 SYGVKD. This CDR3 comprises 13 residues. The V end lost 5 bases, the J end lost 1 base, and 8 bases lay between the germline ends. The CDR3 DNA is TGTGCCATCAGTTTCAGGGAGAACACTGAAGCTTTCTTT. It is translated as CAISFRENTEAFF.

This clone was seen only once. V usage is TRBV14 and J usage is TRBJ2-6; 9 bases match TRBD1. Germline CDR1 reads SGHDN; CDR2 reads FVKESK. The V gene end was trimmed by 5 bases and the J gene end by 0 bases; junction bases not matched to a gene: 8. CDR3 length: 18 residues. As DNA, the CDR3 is TGTGCCAGCAGCTTTAGGACAGGGGCCTCCTCTGGGGCCAACGTCCTGACTTTC. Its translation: CASSFRTGASSGANVLTF.

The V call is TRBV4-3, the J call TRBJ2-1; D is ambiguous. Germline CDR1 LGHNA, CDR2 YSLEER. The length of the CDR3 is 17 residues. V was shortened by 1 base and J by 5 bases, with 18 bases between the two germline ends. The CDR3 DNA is TGCGCCAGCAGCCAAGGATCCATTCGACGGGTAAACAATGAGCAGTTCTTC. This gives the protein CASSQGSIRRVNNEQFF.

CDR3 nucleotides: TGCGCCAGCAGCACGGACAGGGTATACAATGAGCAGTTCTTC. Translation gives CASSTDRVYNEQFF. The chain joins TRBV5-1 to TRBJ2-1; the match to TRBD1 covers 8 bases. The CDR3 runs 14 residues. The V segment lost 4 bases and the J segment 4 bases; nucleotides outside the gene matches: 4. CDR1 and CDR2 from the germline V gene are SGHRS and YFSETQ. Looking up the rest from reference TRBV5-1 and TRBJ2-1 gives the full variable domain: KAGVTQTPRYLIKTRGQQVTLSCSPISGHRSVSWYQQTPGQGLQFLFEYFSETQRNKGNFPGRFSGRQFSNSRSEMNVSTLELGDSALYLCASSTDRVYNEQFFGPGTRLTVL.

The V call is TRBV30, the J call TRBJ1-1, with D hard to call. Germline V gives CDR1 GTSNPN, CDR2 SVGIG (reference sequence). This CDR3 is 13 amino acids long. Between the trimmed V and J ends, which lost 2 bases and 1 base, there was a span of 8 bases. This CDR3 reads CAWSRQKNTEAFF. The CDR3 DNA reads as TGTGCCTGGAGTCGTCAGAAGAACACTGAAGCTTTCTTT.

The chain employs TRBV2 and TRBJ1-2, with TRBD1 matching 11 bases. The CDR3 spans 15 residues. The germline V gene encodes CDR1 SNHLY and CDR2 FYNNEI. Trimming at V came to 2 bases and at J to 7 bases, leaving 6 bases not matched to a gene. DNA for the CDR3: TGTGCCAGCAGTGAACGGACAGGGGGCTTGCGTGGCTACACCTTC. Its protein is CASSERTGGLRGYTF.

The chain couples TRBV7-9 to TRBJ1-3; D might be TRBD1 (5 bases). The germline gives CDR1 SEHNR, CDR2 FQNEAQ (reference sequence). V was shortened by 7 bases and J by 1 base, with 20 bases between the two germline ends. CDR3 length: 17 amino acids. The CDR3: CASTSEGPLTSGNTIYF. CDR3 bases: TGTGCCAGCACATCGGAGGGGCCGCTCACTTCTGGAAACACCATATATTTT.

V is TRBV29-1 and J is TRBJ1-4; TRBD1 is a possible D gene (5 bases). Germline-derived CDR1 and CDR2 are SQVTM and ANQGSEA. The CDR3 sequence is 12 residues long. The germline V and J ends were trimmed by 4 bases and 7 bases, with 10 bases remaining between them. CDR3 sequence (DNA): TGCAGCGTTGCGGGGGGGAGTGAAAAACTGTTTTTT. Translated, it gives CSVAGGSEKLFF. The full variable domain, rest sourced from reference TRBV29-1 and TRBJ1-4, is SAVISQKPSRDICQRGTSLTIQCQVDSQVTMMFWYRQQPGQSLTLIATANQGSEATYESGFVIDKFPISRPNLTFSTLTVSNMSPEDSSIYLCSVAGGSEKLFFGSGTQLSVL.

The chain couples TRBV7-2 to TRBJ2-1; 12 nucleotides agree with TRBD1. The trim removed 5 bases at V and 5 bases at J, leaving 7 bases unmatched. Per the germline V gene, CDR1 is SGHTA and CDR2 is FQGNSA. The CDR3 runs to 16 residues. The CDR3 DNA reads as TGTGCCAGCAGCCGTACCGGGACAGGGGGCAACAATGAGCAGTTCTTC. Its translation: CASSRTGTGGNNEQFF. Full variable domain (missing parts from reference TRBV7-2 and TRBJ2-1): GAGVSQSPSNKVTEKGKDVELRCDPISGHTALYWYRQSLGQGLEFLIYFQGNSAPDKSGLPSDRFSAERTGGSVSTLTIQRTQQEDSAVYLCASSRTGTGGNNEQFFGPGTRLTVL.

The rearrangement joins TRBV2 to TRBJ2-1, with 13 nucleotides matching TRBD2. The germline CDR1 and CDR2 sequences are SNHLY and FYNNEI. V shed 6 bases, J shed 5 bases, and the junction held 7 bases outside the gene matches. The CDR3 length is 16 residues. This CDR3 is CASRERTSGGHNEQFF. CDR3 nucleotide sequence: TGTGCCAGCAGGGAGAGGACTAGCGGGGGCCACAATGAGCAGTTCTTC. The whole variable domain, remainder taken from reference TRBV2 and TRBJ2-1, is EPEVTQTPSHQVTQMGQEVILRCVPISNHLYFYWYRQILGQKVEFLVSFYNNEISEKSEIFDDQFSVERPDGSNFTLKIRSTKLEDSAMYFCASRERTSGGHNEQFFGPGTRLTVL.

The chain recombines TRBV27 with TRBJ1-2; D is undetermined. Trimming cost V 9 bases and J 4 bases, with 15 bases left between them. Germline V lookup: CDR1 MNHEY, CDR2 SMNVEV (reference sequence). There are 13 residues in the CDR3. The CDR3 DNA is TGTGCCAGTTGGAGCGCCGGAGGCTATGGCTACACCTTC. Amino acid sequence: CASWSAGGYGYTF.

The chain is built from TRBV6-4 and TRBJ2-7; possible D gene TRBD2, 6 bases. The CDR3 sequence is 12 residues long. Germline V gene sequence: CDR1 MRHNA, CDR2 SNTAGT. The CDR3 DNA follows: TGTACACTAGGGCGGGGCCACTACGAGCAGTACTTC. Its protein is CTLGRGHYEQYF.

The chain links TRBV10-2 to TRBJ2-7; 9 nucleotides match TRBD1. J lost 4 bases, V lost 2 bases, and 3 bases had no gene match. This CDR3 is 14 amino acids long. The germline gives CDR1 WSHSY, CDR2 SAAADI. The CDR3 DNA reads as TGCGCCAGCAGTGAGCCGGGACAGGGATACGAGCAGTACTTC. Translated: CASSEPGQGYEQYF.

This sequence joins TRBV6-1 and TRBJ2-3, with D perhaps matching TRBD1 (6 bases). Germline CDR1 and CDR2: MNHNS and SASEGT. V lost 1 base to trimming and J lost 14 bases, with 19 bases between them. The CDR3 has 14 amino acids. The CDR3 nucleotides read TGTGCCAGCAGTGAAGTGGCCGGGACACAAAGGTGGTATTTT. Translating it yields CASSEVAGTQRWYF.

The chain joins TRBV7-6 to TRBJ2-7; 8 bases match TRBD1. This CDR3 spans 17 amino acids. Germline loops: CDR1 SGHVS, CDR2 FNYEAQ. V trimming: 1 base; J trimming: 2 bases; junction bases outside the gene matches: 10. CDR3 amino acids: CASSLEPPRDRTYEQYF. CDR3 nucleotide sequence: TGTGCCAGCAGCTTAGAACCTCCCCGGGACAGGACCTACGAGCAGTACTTC.

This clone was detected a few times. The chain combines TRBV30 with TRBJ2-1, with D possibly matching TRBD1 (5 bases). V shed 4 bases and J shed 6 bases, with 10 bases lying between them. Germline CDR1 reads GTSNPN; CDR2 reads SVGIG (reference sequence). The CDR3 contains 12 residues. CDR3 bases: TGTGCCTGGACAGGGTTGGGCAATGAGCAGTTCTTC. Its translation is CAWTGLGNEQFF.

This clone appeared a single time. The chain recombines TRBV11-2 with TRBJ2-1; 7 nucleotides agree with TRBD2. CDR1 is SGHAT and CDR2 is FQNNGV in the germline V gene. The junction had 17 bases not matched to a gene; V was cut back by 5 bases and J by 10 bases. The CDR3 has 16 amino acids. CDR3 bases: TGTGCCAGCAGCCGTGGGCGGACTAGGGGTAGTTGGGAGCAGTTCTTC. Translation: CASSRGRTRGSWEQFF.

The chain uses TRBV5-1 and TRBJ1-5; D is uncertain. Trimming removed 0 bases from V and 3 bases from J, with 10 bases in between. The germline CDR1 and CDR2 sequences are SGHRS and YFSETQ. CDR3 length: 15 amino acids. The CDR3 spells CASSLEFGYNQPQHF. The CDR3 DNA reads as TGCGCCAGCAGCTTGGAATTCGGTTACAATCAGCCCCAGCATTTT.

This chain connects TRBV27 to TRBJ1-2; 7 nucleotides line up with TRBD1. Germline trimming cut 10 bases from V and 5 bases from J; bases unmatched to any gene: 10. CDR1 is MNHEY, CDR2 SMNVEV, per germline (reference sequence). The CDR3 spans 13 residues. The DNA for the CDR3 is TGTGCCACCAAGGAGACAGGGTTATATGGCTACACCTTC. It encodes CATKETGLYGYTF.

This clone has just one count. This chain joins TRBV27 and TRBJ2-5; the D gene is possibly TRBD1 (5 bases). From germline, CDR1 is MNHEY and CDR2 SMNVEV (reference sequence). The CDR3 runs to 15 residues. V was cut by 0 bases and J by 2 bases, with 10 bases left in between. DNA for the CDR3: TGTGCCAGCAGTTTATCGACAGTAACACAAGAGACCCAGTACTTC. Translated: CASSLSTVTQETQYF.

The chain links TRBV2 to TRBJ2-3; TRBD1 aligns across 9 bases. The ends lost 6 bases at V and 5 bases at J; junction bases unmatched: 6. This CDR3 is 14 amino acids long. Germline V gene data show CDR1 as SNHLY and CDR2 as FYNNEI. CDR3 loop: CASSLQGARDTQYF. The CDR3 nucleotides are TGTGCCAGCAGCCTACAGGGGGCGAGAGATACGCAGTATTTT.